A single sample is the source of the 27 T cell receptor beta chains below, sequenced in a study of technical replicates of blood from a few donors. Sequenced by immunoSEQ multiplex PCR; TCRdb stores in-frame clones only, minus some. The sample lists tens of thousands of clones; about 95% were seen once. The specimen sequenced was PBMCs. The origin of the receptors is a human donor in good health. Some clones in this sample may be carry-over from other donors' samples.

The genes are TRBV2 and TRBJ2-1; 13 bases map to TRBD2. The length of the CDR3 is 16 residues. V was clipped by 3 bases and J by 2 bases; unmatched bases: 1. CDR1 and CDR2 (germline): SNHLY, FYNNEI. The CDR3 loop is CASSDGTSGAYNEQFF. CDR3 DNA: TGTGCCAGCAGTGATGGGACTAGCGGGGCCTACAATGAGCAGTTCTTC.

The chain recombines TRBV5-4 with TRBJ1-1; D unclear. The V and J ends lost 0 bases and 1 base respectively, with 7 bases between them. The CDR3 is 14 amino acids. CDR1 and CDR2 (germline): SGHNT, YYREEE (reference sequence). CDR3 DNA: TGTGCCAGCAGCTTGGGGGCGGGGAACACTGAAGCTTTCTTT. Translation gives CASSLGAGNTEAFF.

This clone was counted once. This chain joins TRBV5-1 and TRBJ2-2; the D gene is possibly TRBD2 (6 bases). Germline V lookup: CDR1 SGHRS, CDR2 YFSETQ. V lost 6 bases, J lost 4 bases, and 13 bases lay in between. This CDR3 region has 14 residues. CDR3 nucleotides: TGCGCCAGCAATCGCGGGACTTCCACCGGGGAGCTGTTTTTT. It translates to CASNRGTSTGELFF. The whole variable domain, filled in from reference TRBV5-1 and TRBJ2-2, reads KAGVTQTPRYLIKTRGQQVTLSCSPISGHRSVSWYQQTPGQGLQFLFEYFSETQRNKGNFPGRFSGRQFSNSRSEMNVSTLELGDSALYLCASNRGTSTGELFFGEGSRLTVL.

This clone was recorded a few times. The V and J genes are TRBV7-2 and TRBJ2-6; no clear D. Deletions cut 5 bases from V and 4 bases from J, with 12 bases between. Germline-derived CDR1 and CDR2 are SGHTA and FQGNSA. The CDR3 totals 15 residues. CDR3 sequence reads: CASSPFPRGANVLTF. DNA for the CDR3: TGTGCCAGCAGCCCCTTTCCCCGGGGGGCCAACGTCCTGACTTTC.

The chain combines TRBV4-3 with TRBJ1-4; D not certain. The V and J ends lost 0 bases and 8 bases respectively, with 13 bases between them. In germline, CDR1 is LGHNA, CDR2 YSLEER. This CDR3 comprises 15 residues. The CDR3 protein is CASSQDIFHEEKLFF. The CDR3 DNA follows: TGCGCCAGCAGCCAAGATATTTTCCATGAGGAAAAACTGTTTTTT.

The V and J genes are TRBV30 and TRBJ2-5; D unclear. V was trimmed by 0 bases and J by 5 bases, leaving 13 bases between them. Germline values: CDR1 GTSNPN, CDR2 SVGIG (reference sequence). The CDR3 extends over 14 amino acids. CDR3 nucleotide sequence: TGTGCCTGGAGTGTATTTAGGTCCGGGGAGACCCAGTACTTC. Amino acids: CAWSVFRSGETQYF.

The chain recombines TRBV4-1 with TRBJ2-1; 7 bases match TRBD2. Trimming cost V 4 bases and J 4 bases; bases outside gene matches: 16. Germline V gives CDR1 MGHRA, CDR2 YSYEKL. This CDR3 has 18 amino acids. CDR3 amino acids: CASSRSSGLLGPYNEQFF. For the CDR3, the DNA is TGCGCCAGCAGCCGCTCTAGCGGTCTCCTCGGGCCTTACAATGAGCAGTTCTTC.

V is TRBV5-1 and J is TRBJ2-3, with TRBD1 matching 7 bases. Germline V gene lookup returns CDR1 SGHRS and CDR2 YFSETQ. The CDR3 is 14 amino acids. The V segment lost 3 bases and the J segment 2 bases; nucleotides outside the gene matches: 3. The CDR3 here is CASSSGTATDTQYF. The CDR3 nucleotides read TGCGCCAGCAGCTCTGGGACAGCCACAGATACGCAGTATTTT.

The V gene is TRBV7-9, the J gene TRBJ2-1, with 9 bases matching TRBD1. The CDR3 has 16 residues. CDR1 is SEHNR, CDR2 FQNEAQ, per germline (reference sequence). The V gene end was trimmed by 5 bases and the J gene end by 10 bases; junction bases not matched to a gene: 15. CDR3: CASSPSDRGERKEQFF. As DNA, the CDR3 is TGTGCCAGCAGCCCTTCAGACAGGGGGGAGCGAAAAGAGCAGTTCTTC.

The chain recombines TRBV30 with TRBJ2-7, with D possibly matching TRBD1 (6 bases). Germline V gene data show CDR1 as GTSNPN and CDR2 as SVGIG (reference sequence). This CDR3 comprises 12 residues. Between the trimmed V and J ends, which lost 6 bases and 3 bases, there was a span of 12 bases. The CDR3 coding sequence is TGTGCCTGCTCTAGGGACATCTACGAGCAGTACTTC. Its translation is CACSRDIYEQYF.

This clone was recorded only once. The chain links TRBV4-2 to TRBJ2-1, with TRBD2 identical over 8 bases. The V gene's germline CDR1 is LGHNA and CDR2 YNFKEQ. This CDR3 has 17 residues. J lost 9 bases, V lost 1 base, and 14 bases had no gene match. The CDR3 DNA is TGTGCCAGCAGCCAAGGATTGACGGGAGGGCCATCGGGTGAGCAGTTCTTC. Protein sequence: CASSQGLTGGPSGEQFF.

The chain has TRBV30 and TRBJ1-1, with D unresolved. Germline V CDR1 and CDR2: GTSNPN, SVGIG (reference sequence). The CDR3 consists of 14 residues. V lost 0 bases and J 3 bases, leaving 11 bases between the germline ends. The DNA for the CDR3 is TGTGCCTGGAGTGTACCGGGGTGGGACACTGAAGCTTTCTTT. This translates into CAWSVPGWDTEAFF. The variable domain in full, completed from reference TRBV30 and TRBJ1-1, reads SQTIHQWPATLVQPVGSPLSLECTVEGTSNPNLYWYRQAAGRGLQLLFYSVGIGQISSEVPQNLSASRPQDRQFILSSKKLLLSDSGFYLCAWSVPGWDTEAFFGQGTRLTVV.

The chain couples TRBV29-1 to TRBJ2-1, with 16 bases lining up with TRBD2. The V gene end was trimmed by 0 bases and the J gene end by 7 bases; junction bases not matched to a gene: 15. The CDR3 is 20 residues long. Germline loops: CDR1 SQVTM, CDR2 ANQGSEA. The CDR3, as DNA: TGCAGCGTTGAAGACAACCAGGGACTAGCGGGGGGGCCAAGGCGAAATGAGCAGTTCTTC. This codes for CSVEDNQGLAGGPRRNEQFF.

The chain has TRBV4-3 and TRBJ1-6, with 12 positions matching TRBD1. V trimming: 8 bases; J trimming: 9 bases; junction bases outside the gene matches: 17. The CDR3 sequence is 18 residues long. Germline V gene data show CDR1 as LGHNA and CDR2 as YSLEER. DNA for the CDR3: TGCGCCAGCGGGGCCGGGACAGGGGGCGCAGTGTCGGTTTCACCCCTCCACTTT. Its protein is CASGAGTGGAVSVSPLHF.

V is TRBV9 and J is TRBJ1-3, with 7 bases lining up with TRBD1. The CDR3 runs to 17 residues. The J segment lost 0 bases and the V segment lost 1 base, leaving 7 bases of the junction unmatched. The germline CDR1 and CDR2 sequences are SGDLS and YYNGEE. The CDR3 DNA sequence: TGTGCCAGCAGCGTAAACCCGGGACAGAACTCTGGAAACACCATATATTTT. Translated: CASSVNPGQNSGNTIYF.

V gene TRBV4-3 combines with J gene TRBJ2-3, with a weak D call TRBD2 (5 bases). V lost 1 base, J lost 5 bases, and 10 bases lay in between. The CDR3 has 14 amino acids. The V gene's germline CDR1 is LGHNA and CDR2 YSLEER. The CDR3 DNA reads TGCGCCAGCAGCCAAGGGAATGGACTAGATACGCAGTATTTT. This codes for CASSQGNGLDTQYF.

The chain has TRBV6-5 and TRBJ1-2; TRBD1 matches 9 bases. CDR3 length: 15 residues. V trimming: 0 bases; J trimming: 7 bases; junction bases outside the gene matches: 6. Germline assignment: CDR1 MNHEY and CDR2 SVGAGI. The CDR3 protein is CASSYSIQGAGGYTF. The CDR3 nucleotides read TGTGCCAGCAGTTACTCGATACAGGGGGCAGGTGGCTACACCTTC.

V gene TRBV5-6 combines with J gene TRBJ1-1; no definite D call. With 4 bases removed from V and 1 base from J, the gap between germline ends came to 8 bases. Germline V gene data show CDR1 as SGHDT and CDR2 as YYEEEE. The CDR3 runs 13 residues. The CDR3: CASSKRENTEAFF. In DNA, the CDR3 is TGTGCCAGCAGCAAGAGGGAGAACACTGAAGCTTTCTTT.

This rearrangement joins TRBV4-2 to TRBJ2-7; 11 bases agree with TRBD2. The ends lost 0 bases at V and 4 bases at J; junction bases unmatched: 5. The CDR3 is made up of 16 amino acids. The germline CDR1 and CDR2 sequences are LGHNA and YNFKEQ. For the CDR3, the DNA is TGTGCCAGCAGCCAAGATCGGGCTAGCGGGAGGTACGAGCAGTACTTC. Translating it yields CASSQDRASGRYEQYF.

The chain uses TRBV18 and TRBJ2-3; 8 bases are shared with TRBD2. This CDR3 has 17 residues. In germline, CDR1 is KGHSH, CDR2 LQKENI. V gave up 3 bases and J gave up 6 bases; unmatched junction bases: 14. The CDR3 spells CASSPLTSAVAGDTQYF. The DNA for the CDR3 is TGTGCCAGCTCACCCTTGACTAGCGCCGTTGCTGGGGATACGCAGTATTTT.

The V call is TRBV4-2, the J call TRBJ2-5; 7 bases fit TRBD2. The CDR3 totals 16 residues. J lost 1 base, V lost 1 base, and 6 bases had no gene match. Germline-derived CDR1 and CDR2 are LGHNA and YNFKEQ. The CDR3, as DNA: TGTGCCAGCAGCCAAGTTGGGCGGGGGATCCAAGAGACCCAGTACTTC. Translation: CASSQVGRGIQETQYF.

This clone was seen only once. CDR3 DNA sequence: TGTGCCAGCAGCTTAGGTGGCGGGGGCTACACCGGGGAGCTGTTTTTT. This gives the protein CASSLGGGGYTGELFF. The chain has TRBV7-8 and TRBJ2-2; tentatively, D is TRBD2 (7 bases). The V gene's germline CDR1 is SGHVS and CDR2 FQNEAQ. The CDR3 totals 16 residues. Trimming left V 1 base short and J 3 bases short, with 12 bases between.

The chain uses TRBV27 and TRBJ1-6; D not resolved. CDR1 and CDR2 from the germline V gene are MNHEY and SMNVEV (reference sequence). The V end was cut by 2 bases, the J end by 5 bases, with 7 bases between. This CDR3 comprises 14 residues. As DNA, the CDR3 is TGTGCCAGCAGTTTAGCACAAAATAATTCACCCCTCCACTTT. Translation gives CASSLAQNNSPLHF.

The J gene is TRBJ2-5, the V gene TRBV9; D gene unclear. Trimming removed 4 bases at V and 5 bases at J, with 9 bases between. The CDR3 totals 12 residues. Looked up from germline, CDR1 is SGDLS and CDR2 is YYNGEE. CDR3 sequence: CASSPVSETQYF. For the CDR3, the DNA is TGTGCCAGCAGCCCCGTGAGCGAGACCCAGTACTTC.

The V gene is TRBV2, the J gene TRBJ2-7; D is ambiguous. Germline V gene lookup returns CDR1 SNHLY and CDR2 FYNNEI. CDR3 length: 11 amino acids. V was shortened by 4 bases and J by 5 bases, with 6 bases between the two germline ends. CDR3 bases: TGTGCCAGCAGTGTGGCGGACGAGCAGTACTTC. Its protein is CASSVADEQYF. Filled out from reference TRBV2 and TRBJ2-7, the complete variable domain reads EPEVTQTPSHQVTQMGQEVILRCVPISNHLYFYWYRQILGQKVEFLVSFYNNEISEKSEIFDDQFSVERPDGSNFTLKIRSTKLEDSAMYFCASSVADEQYFGPGTRLTVT.

This chain uses TRBV5-1 with TRBJ2-1; perhaps TRBD1 as D (5 bases). The germline CDR1 and CDR2 sequences are SGHRS and YFSETQ. V lost 0 bases, J lost 9 bases, and 7 bases lay in between. The CDR3 length is 12 residues. CDR3 sequence (DNA): TGCGCCAGCAGCTTGGGACAGTTTGAGCAGTTCTTC. Its translation: CASSLGQFEQFF.

V is TRBV29-1 and J is TRBJ2-2; 11 nucleotides match TRBD1. Trimming removed 6 bases from V and 7 bases from J; junction bases left unmatched: 7. The germline V gene has CDR1 SQVTM and CDR2 ANQGSEA. The CDR3 has 14 residues. The CDR3 DNA sequence: TGCAGCGTGAAACCGGGACAGGGGGTCGGGGAGCTGTTTTTT. It codes for CSVKPGQGVGELFF.